Each of the 27 T cell receptor beta chains below was sequenced from the same sample in a study of T cell responses to AZD1222 COVID-19 vaccine. Here immunoSEQ multiplex PCR was the method, and the copy in TCRdb shows in-frame clones only, minus some. Of roughly 92,000 clones listed, roughly nine tenths are singletons. This material consisted of peripheral blood, taken 28 days after the second AZD1222 dose. These receptors came from an adult who received the AZD1222 COVID-19 vaccine.

V usage is TRBV6-2 or TRBV6-3 and J usage is TRBJ2-7, with D hard to call. The CDR3 has 15 residues. Trimming took 0 bases from V and 3 from J, leaving 12 bases between them. CDR1 is MNHEY, CDR2 SVGEGT, per germline. The CDR3, as DNA: TGTGCCAGCAGTTACTCCGCAGCAAAGAGCTACGAGCAGTACTTC. This encodes CASSYSAAKSYEQYF.

V and J are TRBV6-5 and TRBJ1-3; no clear D gene. Germline V gene lookup returns CDR1 MNHEY and CDR2 SVGAGI. This CDR3 is 15 amino acids long. V gave up 5 bases and J gave up 0 bases, with 11 bases separating them. CDR3 DNA sequence: TGTGCCAGCAGTATTGACCACTTCTCTGGAAACACCATATATTTT. Protein: CASSIDHFSGNTIYF.

V is TRBV7-8 and J is TRBJ2-7, with D maybe TRBD2 (5 bases). Trimming took off 3 bases at V and 2 bases at J, with 11 bases between the two ends. The CDR3 totals 14 residues. CDR1 is SGHVS, CDR2 FQNEAQ, per germline. The CDR3 DNA follows: TGTGCCAGCAGCTTTACACCCGGGGCCTACGAGCAGTACTTC. Its translation: CASSFTPGAYEQYF.

V gene TRBV10-3 combines with J gene TRBJ2-5; D possibly corresponds to TRBD2 (7 bases). Trimming cost V 0 bases and J 5 bases, with 16 bases left between them. The CDR3 totals 16 residues. The germline V gene has CDR1 ENHRY and CDR2 SYGVKD. CDR3 nucleotides: TGTGCCATCAGTGAGTCTCTCGGCGGGGGCGGTGAGACCCAGTACTTC. It encodes CAISESLGGGGETQYF.

The rearrangement links TRBV5-5 to TRBJ2-1; D is perhaps TRBD1 (5 bases). Germline CDR1 SGHKS, CDR2 YYEKEE (reference sequence). The V gene lost 1 base and the J gene lost 2 bases, with 10 bases spanning the gap. The CDR3 sequence is 15 residues long. This CDR3 reads CASSLSGLAYNEQFF. For the CDR3, the DNA is TGTGCCAGCAGCTTGTCAGGGTTGGCCTACAATGAGCAGTTCTTC.

This clone has just a few counts. V and J are TRBV2 and TRBJ1-5; 9 bases line up with TRBD1. The CDR3 covers 15 residues. From germline, CDR1 is SNHLY and CDR2 FYNNEI. Germline trimming cut 5 bases from V and 3 bases from J; bases unmatched to any gene: 5. CDR3 bases: TGTGCCAGCAGTCGGACAGGGGACATCAATCAGCCCCAGCATTTT. This encodes CASSRTGDINQPQHF.

This clone was recorded only once. This chain uses TRBV5-1 with TRBJ2-7, with 11 bases fitting TRBD2. Germline V gene data show CDR1 as SGHRS and CDR2 as YFSETQ. Trimming removed 1 base from V and 6 bases from J; junction bases left unmatched: 12. CDR3 length equals 17 residues. CDR3 sequence: CASSLLAGGLEGREQYF. In DNA, the CDR3 is TGCGCCAGCAGCTTGCTAGCGGGGGGCCTGGAAGGGCGCGAGCAGTACTTC.

J is TRBJ1-6 and V is TRBV29-1; no clear D gene. CDR3 size: 15 residues. The V gene lost 7 bases and the J gene lost 6 bases, with 19 bases spanning the gap. CDR1 and CDR2 (germline): SQVTM, ANQGSEA. CDR3 in amino acids: CSASTGEMGNSPLHF. CDR3 sequence (DNA): TGCAGCGCCTCAACCGGGGAAATGGGTAATTCACCCCTCCACTTT.

This chain joins TRBV9 and TRBJ2-3, with D perhaps given as TRBD1 or TRBD2 (6 bases each). This CDR3 region has 16 residues. Deletions cut 4 bases from V and 1 base from J, with 16 bases between. Germline assignment: CDR1 SGDLS and CDR2 YYNGEE. The CDR3 bases are TGTGCCAGCAGCCCCTTGGAGGGGGTCCGCACAGATACGCAGTATTTT. This translates into CASSPLEGVRTDTQYF. Using reference TRBV9 and TRBJ2-3 for the parts outside the CDR3, the full variable domain is DSGVTQTPKHLITATGQRVTLRCSPRSGDLSVYWYQQSLDQGLQFLIQYYNGEERAKGNILERFSAQQFPDLHSELNLSSLELGDSALYFCASSPLEGVRTDTQYFGPGTRLTVL.

The table lists this clone with a count of one. This sequence joins TRBV7-9 and TRBJ1-3; the D gene is possibly TRBD1 (5 bases). Germline V CDR1 and CDR2: SEHNR, FQNEAQ (reference sequence). V lost 3 bases and J lost 2, with 11 bases in between. The CDR3 extends over 15 amino acids. The DNA for the CDR3 is TGTGCCAGCAGCTTGGGGGATTTTACTGGAAACACCATATATTTT. It specifies CASSLGDFTGNTIYF.

The chain links TRBV2 to TRBJ2-5; the match to TRBD2 covers 8 bases. With 4 bases clipped from V and 2 bases from J, the junction kept 9 bases outside the gene matches. The CDR3 contains 16 residues. Germline CDR1 is SNHLY and CDR2 is FYNNEI. In nucleotides, the CDR3 is TGTGCCAGCAGTGGAAAACTAGCGGCCGTTCAAGAGACCCAGTACTTC. Protein sequence: CASSGKLAAVQETQYF.

This clone was seen just once. The chain couples TRBV5-1 to TRBJ1-1; 9 nucleotides line up with TRBD1. Trimming removed 5 bases from V and 1 base from J; junction bases left unmatched: 6. The CDR3 is made up of 15 amino acids. Germline CDR1 is SGHRS and CDR2 is YFSETQ. The CDR3 nucleotides are TGCGCCAGCAGTAAGACAGGGGGGACGAACACTGAAGCTTTCTTT. This translates into CASSKTGGTNTEAFF.

J is TRBJ1-1 and V is TRBV2; D is unresolved. This CDR3 has 15 residues. The ends were cut back, 2 bases at V and 1 base at J, with 11 bases in the middle. Per germline, CDR1 SNHLY and CDR2 FYNNEI. The chain's CDR3 is CASSELRVGNTEAFF. The CDR3 nucleotides are TGTGCCAGCAGTGAATTACGGGTTGGGAACACTGAAGCTTTCTTT.

This clone was counted once. The V gene is TRBV27, the J gene TRBJ2-3, with 9 bases that match TRBD2. The length of the CDR3 is 16 residues. Unmatched junction bases numbered 12, after V lost 6 bases and J lost 5 bases. Germline values: CDR1 MNHEY, CDR2 SMNVEV (reference sequence). The CDR3 spells CASSPAAGGHKDTQYF. CDR3 bases: TGTGCCAGCAGCCCTGCGGCGGGGGGGCATAAAGATACGCAGTATTTT.

This clone occurred once. The V and J genes are TRBV11-2 and TRBJ2-5, with 14 bases matching TRBD2. The CDR3 consists of 16 residues. Germline values: CDR1 SGHAT, CDR2 FQNNGV. The V and J ends lost 5 bases and 2 bases, in that order; junction bases with no gene match: 4. In DNA, the CDR3 is TGTGCCAGCAGCAACGGACTAGCGGGGGGTCAAGAGACCCAGTACTTC. This sequence encodes CASSNGLAGGQETQYF.

This clone was seen only once. V usage is TRBV12-2 and J usage is TRBJ2-2. TRBV12-2 is flagged as a pseudogene. The CDR3 loop spans 17 amino acids. The DNA for the CDR3 is TGTGCAAGTCGCTTAAATCAGAGGGGGGAGAACACCGGGGAGCTGTTTTTT. This gives the protein CASRLNQRGENTGELFF.

V and J are TRBV29-1 and TRBJ1-3; 8 bases are a match to TRBD1. The CDR3 length is 13 residues. Per germline, CDR1 SQVTM and CDR2 ANQGSEA. V lost 4 bases to trimming and J lost 4 bases; unmatched junction nucleotides: 3. The CDR3 bases are TGCAGCGTTGGGCAGGGGGCCGGAAACACCATATATTTT. Protein sequence: CSVGQGAGNTIYF.

The rearrangement links TRBV9 to TRBJ1-6; D is unclear. The CDR3 spans 12 residues. Germline-derived CDR1 and CDR2 are SGDLS and YYNGEE. V was pared by 4 bases and J by 11 bases, with 10 bases between. Here the CDR3 DNA reads TGTGCCAGCAGCCAACCGGGGACACCCCTCCACTTT. This translates into CASSQPGTPLHF.

This clone was observed a single time. The J gene is TRBJ1-1, the V gene TRBV29-1; D possibly corresponds to TRBD1 (6 bases). V dropped 4 bases and J dropped 5 bases, with 14 bases sitting between them. The CDR3 covers 13 residues. CDR1 SQVTM and CDR2 ANQGSEA come from the germline V gene. In DNA, the CDR3 is TGCAGCGTTGTATCAGACCAGGGGACTGAAGCTTTCTTT. Its protein is CSVVSDQGTEAFF.

This rearrangement joins TRBV5-5 to TRBJ2-6; D is possibly TRBD1 (6 bases). Germline lookup yields CDR1 SGHKS and CDR2 YYEKEE (reference sequence). The CDR3 is 15 residues long. V gave up 0 bases and J gave up 8 bases, with 12 bases separating them. The CDR3 DNA follows: TGTGCCAGCAGCTTGGAGGCCAGGGGCACCAACGTCCTGACTTTC. Translating gives CASSLEARGTNVLTF.

This chain uses TRBV9 with TRBJ1-2; D uncertain. Germline-derived CDR1 and CDR2 are SGDLS and YYNGEE. The germline V and J ends were trimmed by 2 bases and 2 bases, with 10 bases remaining between them. The CDR3 is 14 amino acids. The chain's CDR3 is CASSVHDANYGYTF. Here the CDR3 DNA reads TGTGCCAGCAGCGTCCACGACGCGAACTATGGCTACACCTTC.

V and J are TRBV11-2 and TRBJ2-1, with D possibly being TRBD2 (5 bases). Germline values: CDR1 SGHAT, CDR2 FQNNGV. The CDR3 runs 15 residues. Trimming removed 2 bases at V and 5 bases at J, with 13 bases between. The DNA for the CDR3 is TGTGCCAGCAGCTTAAGGAGGATACGGGACAATGAGCAGTTCTTC. Translating gives CASSLRRIRDNEQFF.

This chain links TRBV21-1 with TRBJ2-3; the table names TRBD2, a call not compared with the DNA. TRBV21-1 is a pseudogene segment. This CDR3 has 15 amino acids. The CDR3 sequence is CASSILAPNGDTQYF. DNA of the CDR3: TGTGCCAGCAGCATACTAGCTCCCAATGGGGATACGCAGTATTTT.

The chain combines TRBV9 with TRBJ2-7; possible D gene TRBD1, 6 bases. This CDR3 contains 15 residues. Looked up from germline, CDR1 is SGDLS and CDR2 is YYNGEE. Between the trimmed V and J ends, which lost 2 bases and 0 bases, there was a span of 12 bases. The CDR3 protein is CASSVAVGASYEQYF. CDR3 bases: TGTGCCAGCAGCGTGGCCGTGGGGGCCTCCTACGAGCAGTACTTC. Using reference TRBV9 and TRBJ2-7 for the parts outside the CDR3, the full variable domain is DSGVTQTPKHLITATGQRVTLRCSPRSGDLSVYWYQQSLDQGLQFLIQYYNGEERAKGNILERFSAQQFPDLHSELNLSSLELGDSALYFCASSVAVGASYEQYFGPGTRLTVT.

The table lists this clone with a count of one. The CDR3 DNA sequence: TGTGCCACCAGCAGAGGCCCAAGTAAAATTAGCGAGCAGTACTTC. As protein: CATSRGPSKISEQYF. J is TRBJ2-7 and V is TRBV15; D unclear. V gave up 1 base and J gave up 6 bases, with 16 bases separating them. Germline V gives CDR1 LNHNV, CDR2 YYDKDF (reference sequence). This CDR3 is 15 amino acids long.

The chain carries TRBV7-9 and TRBJ2-7; D might be TRBD1 (5 bases). Per the germline V gene, CDR1 is SEHNR and CDR2 is FQNEAQ (reference sequence). V lost 8 bases, J lost 6 bases, and 17 bases lay in between. CDR3 length equals 13 residues. The CDR3 DNA follows: TGTGCCAGCTCGCCCCCCAGGGTAGGCGAGCAGTACTTC. It encodes CASSPPRVGEQYF.

The rearrangement uses TRBV6-5 and TRBJ1-1; D remains ambiguous. The CDR3 contains 13 residues. Germline V CDR1 and CDR2: MNHEY, SVGAGI. The ends were cut back, 5 bases at V and 7 bases at J, with 14 bases in the middle. CDR3 DNA: TGTGCCAGCAGTCCCGACCCGATCTATGAAGCTTTCTTT. It specifies CASSPDPIYEAFF.